This TCR beta chain stems from a study of cytomegalovirus exposure and HLA in healthy donors. The CDR3 runs to 15 residues. Germline V lookup: CDR1 LNHNV, CDR2 YYDKDF (reference sequence). J gave up 6 bases and V 3 bases, and 5 bases lay outside the gene matches. The PCR made use of 60 Vbeta and 13 Jbeta primers. Sequencing was performed with immunoSEQ multiplex PCR; in TCRdb, only in-frame clones are kept and a portion is missing. The repertoire consists of more than 150,000 clones, with about four fifths occurring once and the leading ten covering approximately 6%. The source is a woman aged 25 to 39 in good health and CMV-seropositive. Sequencing used PBMCs. The chain employs TRBV15 and TRBJ2-3; 11 bases line up with TRBD2. CDR3 residues: CATSRLAGGLDTQYF. The CDR3 nucleotides are TGTGCCACCAGCAGGTTAGCGGGAGGGTTGGATACGCAGTATTTT.